This TCR beta chain was retrieved from a study of blood T cell repertoires in COVID-19. On the study more broadly: Samples representing acute and convalescent COVID-19 were sourced from the United States, Italy and Spain.

Recovered status applied to Cohort 3 donors who had two consecutive negative PCRs. It also applied to those with clearance or with symptom resolution. V shed 0 bases and J 0 bases; nucleotides not matched to a gene: 3. Germline CDR1 reads SGHRS; CDR2 reads YFSETQ. This CDR3 has 17 amino acids. Generated by immunoSEQ multiplex PCR, the TCRdb table keeps only in-frame clones and is missing some. The table has roughly 450,000 clones, roughly 87% seen once; the top ten hold 0.6% to 0.7%. This clonotype was obtained from a man aged 18 to 35 who had recovered from COVID-19. V is TRBV5-1 and J is TRBJ1-1, with 12 nucleotides matching TRBD1. Input material: PBMCs or T cells enriched from blood (not recorded which). The CDR3 DNA reads TGCGCCAGCAGCTTGGGGGACAGGGGGCTTATGAACACTGAAGCTTTCTTT. This sequence encodes CASSLGDRGLMNTEAFF. The whole variable domain, filled in from reference TRBV5-1 and TRBJ1-1, reads KAGVTQTPRYLIKTRGQQVTLSCSPISGHRSVSWYQQTPGQGLQFLFEYFSETQRNKGNFPGRFSGRQFSNSRSEMNVSTLELGDSALYLCASSLGDRGLMNTEAFFGQGTRLTVV.